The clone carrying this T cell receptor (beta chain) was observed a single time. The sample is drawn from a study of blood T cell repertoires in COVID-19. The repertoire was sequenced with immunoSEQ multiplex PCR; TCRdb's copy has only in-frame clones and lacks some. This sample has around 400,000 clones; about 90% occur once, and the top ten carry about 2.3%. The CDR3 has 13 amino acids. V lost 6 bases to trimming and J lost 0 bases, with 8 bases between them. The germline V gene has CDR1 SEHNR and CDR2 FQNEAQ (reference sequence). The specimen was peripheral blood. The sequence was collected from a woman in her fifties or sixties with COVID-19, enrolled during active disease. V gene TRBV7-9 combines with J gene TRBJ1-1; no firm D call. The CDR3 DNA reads TGTGCCAGCAGGTGGCACCTGAACACTGAAGCTTTCTTT. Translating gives CASRWHLNTEAFF.